The clone carrying this T cell receptor beta chain came up many times. Germline V gene lookup returns CDR1 DFQATT and CDR2 SNEGSKA (reference sequence). V trimming: 6 bases; J trimming: 0 bases; junction bases outside the gene matches: 7. This CDR3 is 15 amino acids long. This record comes from a study of T cells in Graves' hyperthyroidism and ophthalmopathy. It was RNA transcripts that yielded the amplified TCR beta CDR3 regions. RT-PCR in the first round (using the HTBI primer set) targeted the TCR CDR3. Via MiXCR, TCRdb re-called the multiplex PCR reads, giving one row per CDR3 protein. The repertoire holds about 610,000 distinct CDR3 sequences, with roughly a sixth as singletons. Patients affected by ophthalmopathy presented a Clinical Activity Score of at least 3, a NOSPECS grade of at least 4, and disease duration below 3 months. Used for diagnoses were clinical symptoms, serum thyroxine and TRAb, thyroid ultrasound and orbital computed tomography. The PBMCs were sourced from fresh peripheral blood (about 10 ml).

The specimen was blood. This clonotype originated in a woman aged 35 to 49 with Graves' ophthalmopathy. The chain has TRBV20-1 and TRBJ2-1; 8 nucleotides line up with TRBD2. The CDR3 DNA is TGCAGTGCACCGTCGGGGGGGGTCTCCTACAATGAGCAGTTCTTC. It yields the protein CSAPSGGVSYNEQFF.